What follows are 7 T cell receptor beta chains derived from one specimen sequenced in a study of blood T cell repertoires in COVID-19 (dated by TCRdb to 2020 to 2022). Libraries came from the immunoSEQ multiplex PCR assay. The table comes from immuneACCESS by way of TCRdb, which keeps in-frame sequences with V and J called. Part of the clones is missing from these tables; in studies checked, under half for an unresolved V gene and the rest for unknown reasons. The sample table records about 170,000 clones; around 83% of these occur just once. About 3.5% of the sample is held by the ten biggest clonotypes. The sequenced sample consisted of PBMCs or T cells enriched from blood (not recorded which). These receptors all come from a woman aged 50 to 60 in a cohort exposed to, infected with or recovered from COVID-19 (not recorded which).

The chain has TRBV19 and TRBJ1-2; 8 bases match TRBD1. After removal of 4 bases from V and 7 bases from J, the junction contained 2 bases not matched to a gene. The CDR3 contains 12 residues. CDR1 is LNHDA and CDR2 is SQIVND in the germline V gene (reference sequence). DNA of the CDR3: TGTGCCAGTAGTACAGGGGGCGGTGGCTACACCTTC. It translates to CASSTGGGGYTF.

The chain links TRBV11-2 to TRBJ1-2; TRBD1 is a possible D gene (5 bases). CDR3 length: 16 amino acids. CDR1 is SGHAT and CDR2 is FQNNGV in the germline V gene. The V and J ends lost 1 base and 4 bases respectively, with 16 bases between them. The CDR3 DNA is TGTGCCAGCAGCTTAGGGTTGGCAGGGAACATCTATGGCTACACCTTC. This codes for CASSLGLAGNIYGYTF.

This CDR3 reads CASSSRLTSGGFNEQFF. In DNA form, the CDR3 reads TGTGCCAGCAGCTCGCGCCTGACTAGCGGGGGGTTCAATGAGCAGTTCTTC. This chain links TRBV7-9 with TRBJ2-1; TRBD2 agrees at 13 bases. This CDR3 spans 17 amino acids. The germline V gene encodes CDR1 SEHNR and CDR2 FQNEAQ (reference sequence). Trimming took 4 bases from V and 6 from J; bases not matched to a gene: 9.

This clone was recorded many times. V gene TRBV28 combines with J gene TRBJ1-1; D possibly corresponds to TRBD1 (6 bases). The germline V and J ends were trimmed by 4 bases and 5 bases, with 11 bases remaining between them. The CDR3 sequence is 13 residues long. Looked up from germline, CDR1 is MDHEN and CDR2 is SYDVKM. CDR3 DNA sequence: TGTGCCAGCAGTTACAGGGTTAAGACTGAAGCTTTCTTT. Translating gives CASSYRVKTEAFF.

V and J are TRBV19 and TRBJ2-3; D is uncertain. The CDR3 is 14 amino acids. Germline loops: CDR1 LNHDA, CDR2 SQIVND (reference sequence). The germline V and J ends were trimmed by 5 bases and 3 bases, with 12 bases remaining between them. For the CDR3, the DNA is TGTGCCAGTAGTCCCCTCGACTTAACAGATACGCAGTATTTT. As protein: CASSPLDLTDTQYF.

CDR3 sequence: CAIRDGQGAGDTQYF. The DNA of the CDR3 is TGTGCCATCAGGGATGGACAGGGGGCGGGAGATACGCAGTATTTT. The gene calls are TRBV10-3 and TRBJ2-3; 11 positions agree with TRBD1. This CDR3 has 15 amino acids. After removal of 6 bases from V and 5 bases from J, the junction contained 7 bases not matched to a gene. From germline, CDR1 is ENHRY and CDR2 SYGVKD.

The V call is TRBV6-6, the J call TRBJ1-3, with 8 bases aligning to TRBD1. V trimming: 5 bases; J trimming: 9 bases; junction bases outside the gene matches: 9. There are 14 residues in the CDR3. CDR1 and CDR2 from the germline V gene are MNHNY and SVGAGI (reference sequence). This CDR3 is CASSEDRVSITIYF. The CDR3 DNA follows: TGTGCCAGCAGTGAGGACAGGGTGTCAATCACCATATATTTT.